This is a list of T cell receptor beta chains from one sample in a study of Ad26.COV2.S vaccination and SARS-CoV-2 variants. The assay was immunoSEQ multiplex PCR, and TCRdb's table has in-frame clones only and misses some. The sample holds 300,000 to 500,000 clones; roughly nine tenths are singletons and the top ten take under 3.5%. The input for sequencing was peripheral blood, taken in a trial of Ad26.COV2.S vaccine versus placebo. These receptors all come from a person between 18 and 65 years old who received the Ad26.COV2.S COVID-19 vaccine or a placebo. CDR3s include the opening cysteine and the closing phenylalanine or tryptophan. D genes are given only for firm matches.

J gene | V gene | D gene | CDR3 DNA | CDR3 protein
TRBJ1-6 | TRBV6-5 | - | TGTGCCAGCGGGTCGGGAGTAGGCTATAATTCACCCCTCCACTTT | CASGSGVGYNSPLHF
TRBJ1-1 | TRBV7-2 | - | TGTGCCAGCAGCTACCGAGGACCACCGACACCCTTTTACACTGAAGCTTTCTTT | CASSYRGPPTPFYTEAFF
TRBJ1-6 | TRBV29-1 | TRBD1 | TGCAGCGTCAAAGGACAGGGGGGGTATAATTCACCCCTCCACTTT | CSVKGQGGYNSPLHF
TRBJ1-1 | TRBV7-9 | - | TGTGCCAGCAGCTTATCGGGTTGGAAAGCTTTCTTT | CASSLSGWKAFF
TRBJ2-4 | TRBV27 | TRBD2 | TGTGCCAGCAGTTTGAGCGGGGGGTACATTCAGTACTTC | CASSLSGGYIQYF
TRBJ2-1 | TRBV9 | - | TGTGCCAGCAGTGGGCGGGGGCTGGGAGACAATGAGCAGTTCTTC | CASSGRGLGDNEQFF
TRBJ1-1 | TRBV12-3/TRBV12-4 | - | TGTGCCAGCAAGCAGGGACGCACTGAAGCTTTCTTT | CASKQGRTEAFF
TRBJ2-7 | TRBV6-5 | - | TGTGCCAGCAGATCCGGGGCCCTAGGGTCCTACGAGCAGTACTTC | CASRSGALGSYEQYF
TRBJ1-3 | TRBV5-4 | - | TGTGCCAGCAGCTTGGAACAGGGAGGAAACACCATATATTTT | CASSLEQGGNTIYF
TRBJ1-2 | TRBV28 | - | TGTGCCAGCAGTTTAACCCAGACAGGCTATGGCTACACCTTC | CASSLTQTGYGYTF
TRBJ1-1 | TRBV6-5 | - | TGTGCCAGCAGTTACTCGTCTACTTTTAAGAACACTGAAGCTTTCTTT | CASSYSSTFKNTEAFF
TRBJ1-3 | TRBV6-5 | - | TGTGCCAGCAGTTTCTCTAATCCGCCAAACACCATATATTTT | CASSFSNPPNTIYF
TRBJ1-6 | TRBV3-1/TRBV3-2 | - | TGTGCCAGCAGCCCAGGGGTCCATAATTCACCCCTCCACTTT | CASSPGVHNSPLHF